Listed below are T cell receptor beta chains from one sample, sequenced in a study of T and B cells in COVID-19 patients. TCRdb reprocessed the multiplex PCR reads with MiXCR, giving one entry per CDR3 protein. The repertoire holds over 5,500 distinct CDR3 sequences, with 25% to 35% as singletons. The sequenced sample consisted of blood. These receptors all come from a human donor with active COVID-19. The donor label of this sample is uncertain. Both conserved end residues are part of each CDR3. The order of the fields is J gene, V gene, CDR3 protein.

TRBJ2-7	TRBV20-1	CSAVDRGRDEQYF
TRBJ1-1	TRBV5-4	CASSLELNTEAFF
TRBJ2-3	TRBV7-6	CASSPSGNPPDTQYF
TRBJ2-5	TRBV30	CAWSRDRETQYF
TRBJ1-2	TRBV19	CASSRSGKNYGYTF
TRBJ2-2	TRBV6-2/TRBV6-3	CASGLAENTGELFF
TRBJ1-1	TRBV10-3	CAISELPTGMAEAFF
TRBJ2-5	TRBV6-5	CASSGAGAGQETQYF
TRBJ1-2	TRBV19	CASSTTAYGYTF
TRBJ2-1	TRBV25-1	CASSEYGPGSSYNEQFF
TRBJ2-7	TRBV6-5	CASSDSGREQYF
TRBJ1-1	TRBV19	CASSTGQWNTEAFF
TRBJ2-7	TRBV18	CASSPGQTSYEQYF
TRBJ2-6	TRBV14	CASSQDNLPGHPSAGANVLTF
TRBJ1-1	TRBV6-1	CASSEAKLHAFF
TRBJ2-1	TRBV27	CASSFLWDRSYNEQFF
TRBJ2-3	TRBV5-4	CASSLVADTQYF
TRBJ2-7	TRBV19	CASSLRAGRYEQYF
TRBJ2-1	TRBV20-1	CSAGETSGYNEQFF
TRBJ2-1	TRBV14	CASSPGGPGEQFF
TRBJ2-2	TRBV19	CASQHNSNTGELFF
TRBJ2-5	TRBV18	CASSPLPRGETQYF
TRBJ1-1	TRBV6-5	CASRSTGGTEAFF
TRBJ2-7	TRBV19	CASRPNDYASEQYF
TRBJ2-7	TRBV6-5	CASSYELARLYEQYF
TRBJ1-4	TRBV5-1	CASSPSWPTNEKLFF
TRBJ2-7	TRBV7-6	CASSLGLANEQYF
TRBJ1-5	TRBV12-3/TRBV12-4	CASSATGGTQPQHF
TRBJ1-1	TRBV12-3/TRBV12-4	CASSSQGTEAFF
TRBJ2-1	TRBV24-1	CATSPKVREGLVRGNEQFF
TRBJ1-2	TRBV7-9	CASSFGVGNYGYTF